Below are 15 T cell receptor beta chains sequenced from a single sample in a study of tumor-infiltrating lymphocytes in primary liver carcinoma. Extraction of RNA together with DNA used about 20-34 mg of unsorted bulk tissue. A primer matching the constant region was used to make TCR beta cDNA from approximately 520 ng of total RNA. For TCR beta, libraries were produced by three nested multiplex PCR rounds using slightly modified ARM-PCR. Rounds one and two of PCR, each of roughly 10 cycles, were primed with TRBV1-TRBV30 forward primers and a C-beta reverse primer. TCRdb itself ran the multiplex PCR reads through MiXCR, one entry per CDR3 protein. The sample shows approximately 110,000 distinct CDR3 sequences, 64% of them seen only once. What was sequenced was liver tumor tissue from sampling region 3. Noted subset: tumor region T3, left-lateral pole. These receptors all come from a woman aged 60-75 years with primary liver carcinoma and hepatitis B virus infection.

Only one count was recorded for this clonotype. The chain recombines TRBV10-3 with TRBJ2-1, with a tentative D call TRBD1 (5 bases). Trimming cost V 2 bases and J 7 bases, with 18 bases left between them. The CDR3 has 16 residues. CDR1 is ENHRY and CDR2 is SYGVKD in the germline V gene. The CDR3 region is CAISEGARVGDNEQFF. In nucleotides, the CDR3 is TGTGCCATCAGTGAGGGGGCACGAGTCGGCGATAATGAGCAGTTCTTC.

Concerning this clonotype itself: A junction boundary mismatches the germline segment, possibly from a read error. This chain joins TRBV7-3 and TRBJ2-1; D may be TRBD2 (6 bases). Germline V gives CDR1 SGHTA, CDR2 FQGTGA. The CDR3 spans 11 residues. The CDR3 DNA sequence: TGTGCCAGCAGCTCGGGGGATGAGCAGTCCTTC. Translating it yields CASSSGDEQSF.

V is TRBV10-3 and J is TRBJ2-6; TRBD1 agrees at 8 bases. The trim removed 7 bases at V and 4 bases at J, leaving 9 bases unmatched. The germline V gene has CDR1 ENHRY and CDR2 SYGVKD. CDR3 length equals 16 residues. This chain's CDR3 is CAINRQQGEGANVLTF. The CDR3 nucleotides are TGTGCCATCAACCGTCAACAGGGGGAAGGGGCCAACGTCCTGACTTTC.

Worth noting for this clonotype: Given a much more abundant clone one base away, this may be a read error. The chain is built from TRBV10-3 and TRBJ2-4; the D is unclear. The germline V gene encodes CDR1 ENHRY and CDR2 SYGVKD. The CDR3 extends over 15 amino acids. As DNA, the CDR3 is TGTGCCATCAGTGAGTCGGGTTCGGCCAGAAACATTCAGTACTTC. It is translated as CAISESGSARNIQYF.

This clonotype has more than one count but fewer than ten. A much larger clone lies one base from this, so it may be a read error. The J gene is TRBJ2-7, the V gene TRBV6-5; no reliable D call. This CDR3 contains 14 residues. Germline V gene sequence: CDR1 MNHEY, CDR2 SVGAGI. The V end was cut by 2 bases, the J end by 3 bases, with 11 bases between. CDR3 loop: CASSYTPSNYEQYF. The CDR3 DNA sequence: TGTGCCAGCAGTTACACCCCCAGCAACTACGAGCAGTACTTC.

Written as DNA, the CDR3 is TGTGCCAGCAGGGGGGACAGGGTAGATACGCAGTATTTT. Translating gives CASRGDRVDTQYF. The chain has TRBV11-2 and TRBJ2-3, with TRBD1 matching over 9 bases. V dropped 6 bases and J dropped 5; count of bases not matched to a gene: 3. This CDR3 is 13 amino acids long. The germline gives CDR1 SGHAT, CDR2 FQNNGV.

At least ten counts were recorded for this clonotype. V gene TRBV6-1 combines with J gene TRBJ2-6; D gene unclear. Germline V CDR1 and CDR2: MNHNS, SASEGT. Trimming removed 4 bases at V and 0 bases at J, with 7 bases between. This CDR3 spans 15 amino acids. The CDR3 loop is CASSGRYSGANVLTF. Here the CDR3 DNA reads TGTGCCAGCAGTGGAAGATACTCTGGGGCCAACGTCCTGACTTTC.

This clonotype occurred once. A much larger clone differs from this one at a single base, so this may be a read error. The V and J genes are TRBV7-9 and TRBJ2-3; D uncertain. The CDR3 is 16 amino acids. CDR1 is SEHNR, CDR2 FQNEAQ, per germline (reference sequence). The CDR3 coding sequence is TGTGCCCGCAGCTTAGGATTCTCGTCGGACACAGATACGCAGTATTTT. Amino acid sequence: CARSLGFSSDTDTQYF.

On this clonotype itself: One end of the junction is discordant with germline, which a read error may explain. J is TRBJ1-1 and V is TRBV11-2; no clear D gene. The CDR3 is made up of 13 amino acids. Germline CDR1 and CDR2: SGHAT and FQNNGV. Here the CDR3 reads CVSSSSPLTEAFF. DNA of the CDR3: TGTGTCAGCAGCTCAAGCCCGCTCACTGAAGCTTTCTTT.

This clonotype was picked up a small number of times. The V gene is TRBV12-3 or TRBV12-4, the J gene TRBJ2-7; TRBD1 might be the D (6 bases). The CDR3 totals 15 residues. Trimming removed 4 bases at V and 2 bases at J, with 15 bases between. The CDR3 sequence: CASSSRQGRPYEQYF. The DNA for the CDR3 is TGTGCCAGCAGTTCCAGGCAGGGGCGCCCCTACGAGCAGTACTTC.

The V and J genes are TRBV14 and TRBJ2-7; TRBD2 agrees at 7 bases. V lost 6 bases, J lost 7 bases, and 18 bases stayed unmatched. Germline-derived CDR1 and CDR2 are SGHDN and FVKESK. CDR3 size: 16 residues. This chain's CDR3 is CASRQSGLAEYYEQYF. In DNA, the CDR3 is TGTGCCAGCAGGCAATCAGGTCTAGCGGAATACTATGAGCAGTACTTC.

J is TRBJ1-6 and V is TRBV28, with D unclear. The CDR3 contains 12 residues. The V gene's germline CDR1 is MDHEN and CDR2 SYDVKM. In DNA, the CDR3 is TGTGTCAGTGCGGGTTCGAATTCACCCCTCCACTTT. It is translated as CVSAGSNSPLHF.

Worth noting for this clonotype: The CDR3 carries no conserved terminal phenylalanine or tryptophan, so it likely arises from a read error. V usage is TRBV28 and J usage is TRBJ2-5; TRBD2 might be the D (6 bases). The CDR3 is 13 amino acids. CDR1 and CDR2 from the germline V gene are MDHEN and SYDVKM. The CDR3 loop reads CTSSPGGQETQYY. The DNA of the CDR3 is TGTACCAGCAGTCCCGGGGGCCAAGAGACCCAGTACTAC.

As for this clonotype: Possible read error: a much larger clone is one base away. The chain employs TRBV29-1 and TRBJ2-3; D possibly matches TRBD1 or TRBD2 (5 bases each). The V and J ends lost 4 bases and 3 bases respectively, with 11 bases between them. The CDR3 is made up of 13 amino acids. Germline V lookup: CDR1 SQVTM, CDR2 ANQGSEA. The DNA of the CDR3 is TGCAGCGTTGGAGGGGACGTGACAGATACGCAGTATTTT. Amino acids: CSVGGDVTDTQYF.

Worth noting for this clonotype: The junction does not match germline at one end; this may be a read error. The chain uses TRBV12-3 or TRBV12-4 and TRBJ2-2, with D uncertain. The CDR3 contains 14 residues. The CDR3 loop is CASNLSANTGELFF. The CDR3 DNA follows: TGTGCCAGCAATTTAAGCGCGAACACCGGGGAGCTGTTTTTT.